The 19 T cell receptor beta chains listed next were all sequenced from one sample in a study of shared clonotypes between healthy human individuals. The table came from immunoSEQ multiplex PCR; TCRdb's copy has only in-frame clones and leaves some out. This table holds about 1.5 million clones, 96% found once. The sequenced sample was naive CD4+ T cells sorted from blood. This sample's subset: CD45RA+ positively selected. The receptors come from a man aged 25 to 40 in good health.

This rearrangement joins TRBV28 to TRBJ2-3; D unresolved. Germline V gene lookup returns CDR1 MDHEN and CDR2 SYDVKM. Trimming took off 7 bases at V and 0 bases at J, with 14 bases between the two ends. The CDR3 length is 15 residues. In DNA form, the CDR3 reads TGTGCCAGCACCCCGGACGGATTAAGCACAGATACGCAGTATTTT. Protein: CASTPDGLSTDTQYF.

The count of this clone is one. The CDR3 loop is CASSQVDRFAYEQYF. CDR3 coding DNA: TGTGCCAGCAGCCAAGTTGACAGGTTTGCCTACGAGCAGTACTTC. The chain recombines TRBV28 with TRBJ2-7; D might be TRBD1 (6 bases). Trimming cost V 6 bases and J 2 bases, with 17 bases left between them. CDR1 is MDHEN and CDR2 is SYDVKM in the germline V gene. The CDR3 sequence is 15 residues long.

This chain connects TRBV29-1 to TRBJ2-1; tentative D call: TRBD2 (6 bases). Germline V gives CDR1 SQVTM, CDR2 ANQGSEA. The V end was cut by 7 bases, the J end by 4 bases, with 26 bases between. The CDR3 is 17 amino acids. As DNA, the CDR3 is TGCAGCGCCGAAGGAACGGGACTCCACTCCATATACAATGAGCAGTTCTTC. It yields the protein CSAEGTGLHSIYNEQFF.

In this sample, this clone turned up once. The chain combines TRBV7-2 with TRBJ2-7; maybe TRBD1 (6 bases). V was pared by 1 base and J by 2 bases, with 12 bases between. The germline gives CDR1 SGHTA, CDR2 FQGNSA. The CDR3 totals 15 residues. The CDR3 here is CASSLGLGQTYEQYF. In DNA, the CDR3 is TGTGCCAGCAGCTTAGGCCTAGGACAGACCTACGAGCAGTACTTC.

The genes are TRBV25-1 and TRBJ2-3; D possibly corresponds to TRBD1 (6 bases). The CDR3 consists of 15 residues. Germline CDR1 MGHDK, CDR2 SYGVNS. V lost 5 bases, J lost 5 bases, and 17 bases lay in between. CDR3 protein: CASSRRRGSRDTQYF. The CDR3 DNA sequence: TGTGCCAGCAGTCGCCGCAGGGGCTCGAGAGATACGCAGTATTTT.

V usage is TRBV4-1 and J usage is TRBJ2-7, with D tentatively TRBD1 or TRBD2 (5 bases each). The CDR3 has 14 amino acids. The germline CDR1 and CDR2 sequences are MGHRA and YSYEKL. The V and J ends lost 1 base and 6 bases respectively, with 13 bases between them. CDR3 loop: CASSQGLAGTEQYF. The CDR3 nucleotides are TGCGCCAGCAGCCAAGGGCTAGCTGGGACCGAGCAGTACTTC.

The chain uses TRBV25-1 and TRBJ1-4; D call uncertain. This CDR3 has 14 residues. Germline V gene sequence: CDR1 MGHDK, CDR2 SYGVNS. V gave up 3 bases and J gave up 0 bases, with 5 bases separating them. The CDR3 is CASSETPTNEKLFF. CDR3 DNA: TGTGCCAGCAGTGAGACTCCAACTAATGAAAAACTGTTTTTT.

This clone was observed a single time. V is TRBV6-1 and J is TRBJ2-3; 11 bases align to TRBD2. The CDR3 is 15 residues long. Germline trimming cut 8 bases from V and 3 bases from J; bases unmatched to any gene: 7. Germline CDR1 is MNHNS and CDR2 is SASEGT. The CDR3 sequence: CASGGTSGRTDTQYF. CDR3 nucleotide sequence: TGTGCCAGCGGGGGGACTAGCGGCAGAACAGATACGCAGTATTTT.

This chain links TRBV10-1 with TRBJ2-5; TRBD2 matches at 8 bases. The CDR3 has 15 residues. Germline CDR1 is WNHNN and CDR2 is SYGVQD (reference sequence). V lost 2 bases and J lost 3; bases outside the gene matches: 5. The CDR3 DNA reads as TGCGCCAGCAGTGAGCGGAATAGCGGGAAAGAGACCCAGTACTTC. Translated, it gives CASSERNSGKETQYF.

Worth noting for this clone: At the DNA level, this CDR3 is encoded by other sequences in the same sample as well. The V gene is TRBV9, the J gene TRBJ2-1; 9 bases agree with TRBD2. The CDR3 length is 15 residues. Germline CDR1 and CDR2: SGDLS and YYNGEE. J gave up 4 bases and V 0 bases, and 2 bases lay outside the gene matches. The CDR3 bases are TGTGCCAGCAGCGTAGGAGCGGGAGGTTACAATGAGCAGTTCTTC. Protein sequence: CASSVGAGGYNEQFF.

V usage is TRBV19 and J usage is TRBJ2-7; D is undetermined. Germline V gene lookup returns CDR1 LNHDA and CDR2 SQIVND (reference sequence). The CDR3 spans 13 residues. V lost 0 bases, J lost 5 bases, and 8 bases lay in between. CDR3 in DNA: TGTGCCAGTAGTATAGATCGGAAGGACGAGCAGTACTTC. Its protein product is CASSIDRKDEQYF.

The chain's CDR3 is CASSLLPGWPRVPNTEAFF. The CDR3, as DNA: TGCGCCAGCAGCTTACTACCCGGCTGGCCCAGGGTTCCGAACACTGAAGCTTTCTTT. The rearrangement joins TRBV5-1 to TRBJ1-1; D may be TRBD1 (5 bases). The CDR3 sequence is 19 residues long. From germline, CDR1 is SGHRS and CDR2 YFSETQ. Trimming took 2 bases from V and 1 from J, leaving 24 bases between them.

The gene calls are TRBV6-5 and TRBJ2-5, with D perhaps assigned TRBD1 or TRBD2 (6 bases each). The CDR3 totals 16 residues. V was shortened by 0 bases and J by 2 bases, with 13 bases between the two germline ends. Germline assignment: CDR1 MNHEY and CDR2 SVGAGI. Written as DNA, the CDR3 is TGTGCCAGCAGTTACTCGGGGGGCAGGTTGCAAGAGACCCAGTACTTC. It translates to CASSYSGGRLQETQYF.

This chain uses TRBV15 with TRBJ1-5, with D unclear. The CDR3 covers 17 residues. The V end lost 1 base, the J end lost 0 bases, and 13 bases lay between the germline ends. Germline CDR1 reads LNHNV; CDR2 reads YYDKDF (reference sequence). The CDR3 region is CATSRVRDITSNQPQHF. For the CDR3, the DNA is TGTGCCACCAGCAGAGTGCGAGACATCACTAGCAATCAGCCCCAGCATTTT.

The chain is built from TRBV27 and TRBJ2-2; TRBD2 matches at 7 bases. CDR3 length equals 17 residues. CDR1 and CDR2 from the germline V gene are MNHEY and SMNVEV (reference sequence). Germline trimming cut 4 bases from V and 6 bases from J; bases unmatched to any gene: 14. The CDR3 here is CASSSPLRGRAAGELFF. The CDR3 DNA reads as TGTGCCAGCAGTTCCCCCCTTCGAGGGAGGGCCGCCGGGGAGCTGTTTTTT.

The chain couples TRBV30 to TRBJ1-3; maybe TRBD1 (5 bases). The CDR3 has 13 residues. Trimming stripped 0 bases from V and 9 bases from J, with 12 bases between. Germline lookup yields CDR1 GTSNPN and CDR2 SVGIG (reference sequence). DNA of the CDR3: TGTGCCTGGAGTGTTTCAGGGCTTGGCACCATATATTTT. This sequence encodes CAWSVSGLGTIYF.

The CDR3 bases are TGCGCCAGCACAGGGTCGACAGGGTGGGGTGCTGAAGCTTTCTTT. Protein product: CASTGSTGWGAEAFF. The V gene is TRBV5-1, the J gene TRBJ1-1, with TRBD1 matching over 7 bases. Germline V gene data show CDR1 as SGHRS and CDR2 as YFSETQ. The CDR3 is 15 amino acids. V was clipped by 6 bases and J by 6 bases; unmatched bases: 14.

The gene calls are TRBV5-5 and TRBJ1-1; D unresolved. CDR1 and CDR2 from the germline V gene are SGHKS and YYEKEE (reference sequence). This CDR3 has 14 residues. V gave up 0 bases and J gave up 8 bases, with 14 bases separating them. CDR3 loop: CASSLVVAGREAFF. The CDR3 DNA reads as TGTGCCAGCAGCTTGGTCGTGGCAGGAAGAGAAGCTTTCTTT.

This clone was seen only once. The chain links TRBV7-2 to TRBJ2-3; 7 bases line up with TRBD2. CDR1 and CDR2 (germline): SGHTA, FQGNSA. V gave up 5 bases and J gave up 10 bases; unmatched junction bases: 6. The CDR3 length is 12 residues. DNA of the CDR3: TGTGCCAGCAGCCCGCCGGGGAGGGCGCAGTATTTT. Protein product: CASSPPGRAQYF.